The 19 T cell receptor beta chains presented below share a single source sample, sequenced in a study of CD8+ T cells in alopecia areata. Treatment in this sample: oral pan-JAK inhibitor, 5-10 mg twice daily. RNA extraction and reverse transcription yielded cDNA as sequencing template. Clones were sequenced by immunoSEQ multiplex PCR, and TCRdb holds only the in-frame ones, with some missing. This sample has roughly 180,000 clones; about 48% occur once, and the top ten carry under 14%. Sequencing used CD8+ T cells sorted from blood, obtained at week 24, from a patient treated with tofacitinib. The source of these receptors is a human donor with alopecia areata.

This clone was seen only a few times. V gene TRBV27 combines with J gene TRBJ1-2, with D perhaps TRBD1 (6 bases). Per the germline V gene, CDR1 is MNHEY and CDR2 is SMNVEV (reference sequence). Trimming pared 5 bases from V and 4 bases from J, leaving 17 bases between. The CDR3 totals 15 residues. Here the CDR3 DNA reads TGTGCCAGCAGTCTCTCCCCCCAGGGGAGCTATGGCTACACCTTC. The encoded protein is CASSLSPQGSYGYTF.

This chain links TRBV4-3 with TRBJ2-7; 7 positions match TRBD1. The CDR3 covers 16 residues. CDR1 LGHNA and CDR2 YSLEER come from the germline V gene. V lost 0 bases to trimming and J lost 5 bases; unmatched junction nucleotides: 10. For the CDR3, the DNA is TGCGCCAGCAGCCAAGATCTGCGGGCCCAGGGGGACGAGCAGTACTTC. This translates into CASSQDLRAQGDEQYF.

This clone appeared a few times. V gene TRBV11-2 combines with J gene TRBJ2-3; D is unclear. V gave up 0 bases and J gave up 0 bases, with 1 base separating them. The CDR3 runs 13 residues. Germline CDR1 reads SGHAT; CDR2 reads FQNNGV. The CDR3 DNA is TGTGCCAGCAGCTTAGAAAGCACAGATACGCAGTATTTT. Amino acids: CASSLESTDTQYF.

This clone was found a few times. The rearrangement links TRBV7-9 to TRBJ2-4; 8 bases are a match to TRBD1. The CDR3 contains 14 residues. V shed 5 bases and J 4 bases; nucleotides not matched to a gene: 4. In germline, CDR1 is SEHNR, CDR2 FQNEAQ (reference sequence). The CDR3 here is CASSPQGAKNIQYF. The DNA of the CDR3 is TGTGCCAGCAGCCCGCAGGGGGCTAAAAACATTCAGTACTTC.

This chain uses TRBV11-2 with TRBJ2-6, with 10 bases lining up with TRBD1. The CDR3 is 16 residues long. Germline CDR1 and CDR2: SGHAT and FQNNGV. Trimming at V came to 5 bases and at J to 3 bases, leaving 4 bases not matched to a gene. CDR3 coding DNA: TGTGCCAGCAGCCCGGGGACAGGGGTTGGGGCCAACGTCCTGACTTTC. Protein: CASSPGTGVGANVLTF.

This CDR3 is CASSTGQNAAEQYF. CDR3 bases: TGTGCCAGCAGCACGGGACAGAACGCGGCCGAGCAGTACTTC. The chain uses TRBV13 and TRBJ2-7; TRBD1 matches 7 bases. This CDR3 is built from 14 residues. The trim removed 5 bases at V and 6 bases at J, leaving 10 bases unmatched. Germline CDR1 reads PRHDT; CDR2 reads FYEKMQ (reference sequence). Drawing the rest from reference TRBV13 and TRBJ2-7, the complete variable domain is AAGVIQSPRHLIKEKRETATLKCYPIPRHDTVYWYQQGPGQDPQFLISFYEKMQSDKGSIPDRFSAQQFSDYHSELNMSSLELGDSALYFCASSTGQNAAEQYFGPGTRLTVT.

The J gene is TRBJ1-2, the V gene TRBV29-1, with D hard to call. Looked up from germline, CDR1 is SQVTM and CDR2 is ANQGSEA. V was clipped by 5 bases and J by 2 bases, with 12 bases between them. CDR3 length: 13 residues. The CDR3 is CSVHQRSNYGYTF. The CDR3 DNA follows: TGCAGCGTTCACCAGAGATCAAACTATGGCTACACCTTC.

The chain has TRBV30 and TRBJ1-1; 8 bases match TRBD1. The CDR3 runs to 13 residues. The V and J ends lost 1 base and 3 bases, in that order; junction bases with no gene match: 1. Germline V gene data show CDR1 as GTSNPN and CDR2 as SVGIG (reference sequence). CDR3 DNA: TGTGCCTGGAGTGCAGGGGGCGACACTGAAGCTTTCTTT. Residues: CAWSAGGDTEAFF.

This clone turned up a few times. V and J are TRBV30 and TRBJ2-3; D remains unclear. Germline loops: CDR1 GTSNPN, CDR2 SVGIG (reference sequence). V lost 0 bases, J lost 4 bases, and 14 bases lay in between. The CDR3 sequence is 15 residues long. CDR3 sequence (DNA): TGTGCCTGGAGTGTCGCCCCGAATGGGGCAGATACGCAGTATTTT. It specifies CAWSVAPNGADTQYF. Looking up the rest from reference TRBV30 and TRBJ2-3 gives the full variable domain: SQTIHQWPATLVQPVGSPLSLECTVEGTSNPNLYWYRQAAGRGLQLLFYSVGIGQISSEVPQNLSASRPQDRQFILSSKKLLLSDSGFYLCAWSVAPNGADTQYFGPGTRLTVL.

V gene TRBV9 combines with J gene TRBJ2-7; perhaps TRBD1 as D (6 bases). This CDR3 has 14 amino acids. V lost 3 bases and J 0 bases, leaving 10 bases between the germline ends. From germline, CDR1 is SGDLS and CDR2 YYNGEE. Here the CDR3 reads CASSGGQSSYEQYF. DNA for the CDR3: TGTGCCAGCAGCGGGGGACAAAGCTCCTACGAGCAGTACTTC.

In this sample, this clone turned up a few times. The chain recombines TRBV4-3 with TRBJ2-7, with D uncertain. The ends were cut back, 4 bases at V and 5 bases at J, with 12 bases in the middle. The germline V gene encodes CDR1 LGHNA and CDR2 YSLEER. The CDR3 totals 13 residues. The CDR3 sequence is CASSPFQGNEQYF. DNA of the CDR3: TGCGCCAGCAGCCCCTTCCAAGGGAACGAGCAGTACTTC.

The V and J genes are TRBV4-3 and TRBJ2-2; maybe TRBD1 (6 bases). The CDR3 extends over 14 amino acids. Looked up from germline, CDR1 is LGHNA and CDR2 is YSLEER. Trimming shortened V by 3 bases and J by 6 bases, and 11 bases separated the two germline ends. The CDR3, as DNA: TGCGCCAGCAGCCATACAGGGACGCCCGGGGAGCTGTTTTTT. Residues: CASSHTGTPGELFF.

This clone was observed once. The rearrangement joins TRBV5-6 to TRBJ2-1; 8 nucleotides agree with TRBD2. From germline, CDR1 is SGHDT and CDR2 YYEEEE. CDR3 length equals 15 residues. Losses at the gene ends were 4 bases for V and 4 bases for J; bases not matched to a gene: 7. For the CDR3, the DNA is TGTGCCAGCAGCCCCAGCGGGGGAGGTTACAATGAGCAGTTCTTC. Protein sequence: CASSPSGGGYNEQFF.

The V and J genes are TRBV29-1 and TRBJ2-7; unclear D gene. The germline gives CDR1 SQVTM, CDR2 ANQGSEA. V was shortened by 4 bases and J by 0 bases, with 10 bases between the two germline ends. This CDR3 spans 13 amino acids. CDR3 residues: CSVGTANSYEQYF. CDR3 coding DNA: TGCAGCGTTGGCACGGCAAACTCCTACGAGCAGTACTTC.

CDR3: CASSEWEGMNTEAFF. The CDR3 region has the DNA TGTGCCAGCAGTGAATGGGAGGGCATGAACACTGAAGCTTTCTTT. The chain couples TRBV25-1 to TRBJ1-1; no reliable D call. V was trimmed by 1 base and J by 0 bases, leaving 9 bases between them. CDR3 length: 15 amino acids. Germline lookup yields CDR1 MGHDK and CDR2 SYGVNS.

The chain carries TRBV29-1 and TRBJ2-7; D ambiguous. Germline CDR1 is SQVTM and CDR2 is ANQGSEA. V was trimmed by 5 bases and J by 1 base, leaving 18 bases between them. This CDR3 is built from 15 residues. CDR3 sequence (DNA): TGCAGCGTTAGATTCATAACCCCGCTATCCTACGAGCAGTACTTC. Residues: CSVRFITPLSYEQYF.

The chain combines TRBV6-5 with TRBJ2-2, with 7 bases aligning to TRBD1. After removal of 6 bases from V and 6 bases from J, the junction contained 4 bases not matched to a gene. This CDR3 spans 13 amino acids. CDR1 MNHEY and CDR2 SVGAGI come from the germline V gene. The CDR3 spells CASRPGTAGELFF. The CDR3 coding sequence is TGTGCCAGCAGACCCGGGACAGCCGGGGAGCTGTTTTTT.

This clone was detected only a few times. This same CDR3 is encoded by further DNA sequences in the sample. V usage is TRBV27 and J usage is TRBJ2-1; D is unclear. The CDR3 has 11 amino acids. V lost 6 bases to trimming and J lost 7 bases, with 7 bases between them. CDR1 is MNHEY, CDR2 SMNVEV, per germline (reference sequence). CDR3 loop: CASSLGNEQFF. Here the CDR3 DNA reads TGTGCCAGCAGCCTGGGGAATGAGCAGTTCTTC.

This clone has only a few counts. The J gene is TRBJ2-7, the V gene TRBV11-2; TRBD2 matches at 8 bases. Per the germline V gene, CDR1 is SGHAT and CDR2 is FQNNGV. The ends lost 1 base at V and 0 bases at J; junction bases unmatched: 11. CDR3 length equals 18 residues. The CDR3 loop reads CASSLVGVSGASSYEQYF. The CDR3 DNA is TGTGCCAGCAGCTTAGTCGGGGTTAGCGGGGCGAGCTCCTACGAGCAGTACTTC. The full variable domain, in which reference TRBV11-2 and TRBJ2-7 provide the parts outside the CDR3, is EAGVAQSPRYKIIEKRQSVAFWCNPISGHATLYWYQQILGQGPKLLIQFQNNGVVDDSQLPKDRFSAERLKGVDSTLKIQPAKLEDSAVYLCASSLVGVSGASSYEQYFGPGTRLTVT.